This entry features one T cell receptor beta chain sequence. The data were produced by immunoSEQ multiplex PCR, yet TCRdb's version contains in-frame clones alone and is incomplete. The data show around 230,000 clones, with 82% seen just once and around 11% held by the top ten. The data derive from a study of blood T cell repertoires in COVID-19. The CDR3 is 18 amino acids. Germline CDR1 and CDR2: SGHTA and FQGNSA. V shed 6 bases, J shed 4 bases, and the junction held 10 bases outside the gene matches. The chain combines TRBV7-2 with TRBJ2-3; 16 bases agree with TRBD2. This sequence originates from a woman in her fifties or sixties with active or convalescent COVID-19. Sequencing was performed on peripheral blood. CDR3 nucleotides: TGTGCCAGCAGACCGGGACTAGCGGGGGGGCCGTGGGCAGATACGCAGTATTTT. It is translated as CASRPGLAGGPWADTQYF.